One and the same sample provided the 22 T cell receptor beta chains below, sequenced in a study of spatial heterogeneity in lung cancer. Specified time point: blood at routine non-recurrence follow-up after resection. Researchers sequenced whole RNA taken from tumor, nontumor lung or frozen PBMC without sorting. TCRdb re-called the 5' RACE reads with MiXCR, one entry per CDR3 protein. This table holds around 110,000 distinct CDR3 sequences, 10% to 15% found once. The material sequenced was PBMCs, taken at follow-up. The receptors come from a male donor with early-stage non-small cell lung cancer.

J is TRBJ1-5 and V is TRBV7-2; possible D gene TRBD1, 5 bases. Germline V gives CDR1 SGHTA, CDR2 FQGNSA. The germline V and J ends were trimmed by 1 base and 1 base, with 8 bases remaining between them. The CDR3 totals 15 residues. The CDR3 sequence: CASSLVGLSNQPQHF. CDR3 DNA: TGTGCCAGCAGCTTAGTGGGGCTGAGCAATCAGCCCCAGCATTTT.

This clonotype has only a few counts. This chain connects TRBV20-1 to TRBJ2-5; 9 bases are a match to TRBD1. Germline CDR1 DFQATT, CDR2 SNEGSKA (reference sequence). V dropped 2 bases and J dropped 3; count of bases not matched to a gene: 1. The CDR3 is made up of 13 amino acids. The chain's CDR3 is CSARRTGEETQYF. CDR3 bases: TGCAGTGCTAGACGGACAGGGGAAGAGACCCAGTACTTC.

This clonotype has a handful of counts. The chain links TRBV5-6 to TRBJ2-3, with 8 bases matching TRBD2. Unmatched junction bases numbered 5, after V lost 2 bases and J lost 3 bases. Per germline, CDR1 SGHDT and CDR2 YYEEEE. This CDR3 region has 15 residues. The CDR3 region has the DNA TGTGCCAGCAGCTTTAAAAGCGGGGGAACAGATACGCAGTATTTT. It encodes CASSFKSGGTDTQYF.

CDR3 residues: CSAPLANTIYF. The CDR3 nucleotides read TGCAGTGCTCCCCTTGCGAACACCATATATTTT. The gene calls are TRBV20-1 and TRBJ1-3; no clear D gene. This CDR3 has 11 residues. Germline loops: CDR1 DFQATT, CDR2 SNEGSKA (reference sequence). Trimming shortened V by 5 bases and J by 7 bases, and 9 bases separated the two germline ends.

This clonotype was seen repeatedly, ten times or more. The chain has TRBV5-1 and TRBJ1-2; D gene ambiguous. Trimming took 4 bases from V and 3 from J, leaving 10 bases between them. Per the germline V gene, CDR1 is SGHRS and CDR2 is YFSETQ. The CDR3 consists of 13 residues. DNA of the CDR3: TGCGCCAGCAGCCCCCTGGACCACTATGGCTACACCTTC. Translated: CASSPLDHYGYTF.

This clonotype was found a few times. The chain combines TRBV6-2 or TRBV6-3 with TRBJ2-1; 9 bases are a match to TRBD1. Germline CDR1 is MNHEY and CDR2 is SVGEGT. This CDR3 has 14 amino acids. Losses at the gene ends were 2 bases for V and 9 bases for J; bases not matched to a gene: 5. CDR3 coding DNA: TGTGCCAGCAGTTACGACAGGGGGAAGAGTGAGCAGTTCTTC. Its protein is CASSYDRGKSEQFF.

This clonotype was counted between two and nine times. The chain recombines TRBV2 with TRBJ2-2, with D maybe TRBD2 (6 bases). This CDR3 comprises 13 residues. V lost 6 bases, J lost 5 bases, and 10 bases lay in between. CDR1 is SNHLY, CDR2 FYNNEI, per germline. CDR3 sequence (DNA): TGTGCCAGCAGGAGGGACTTTACCGGGGAGCTGTTTTTT. The encoded protein is CASRRDFTGELFF.

This chain joins TRBV9 and TRBJ1-2; 8 bases are a match to TRBD1. J lost 4 bases, V lost 0 bases, and 5 bases had no gene match. This CDR3 contains 15 residues. CDR1 SGDLS and CDR2 YYNGEE come from the germline V gene. The CDR3 nucleotides read TGTGCCAGCAGCGTAGGGACGACAGGGGCCTATGGCTACACCTTC. It codes for CASSVGTTGAYGYTF.

This clonotype has just a few counts. The J gene is TRBJ2-3, the V gene TRBV7-2; D is undetermined. The length of the CDR3 is 15 residues. Germline V gene sequence: CDR1 SGHTA, CDR2 FQGNSA. V was pared by 0 bases and J by 0 bases, with 7 bases between. The CDR3 region has the DNA TGTGCCAGCAGCTTAGCAGCTCCGAGCACAGATACGCAGTATTTT. This sequence encodes CASSLAAPSTDTQYF.

V gene TRBV15 combines with J gene TRBJ2-1, with 10 bases lining up with TRBD2. The V segment lost 6 bases and the J segment 7 bases; nucleotides outside the gene matches: 9. The germline CDR1 and CDR2 sequences are LNHNV and YYDKDF (reference sequence). CDR3 length: 15 amino acids. The CDR3 region is CATRQSGGATNEQFF. As DNA, the CDR3 is TGTGCCACCAGGCAGAGCGGGGGGGCCACGAATGAGCAGTTCTTC.

The rearrangement links TRBV5-1 to TRBJ2-3; D is possibly TRBD2 (6 bases). Per germline, CDR1 SGHRS and CDR2 YFSETQ. Trimming stripped 1 base from V and 3 bases from J, with 12 bases between. This CDR3 is 15 amino acids long. The CDR3 here is CASSLKLASTDTQYF. The CDR3 DNA is TGCGCCAGCAGCTTGAAGCTAGCGTCAACAGATACGCAGTATTTT. Variable domain in full (rest from reference TRBV5-1 and TRBJ2-3): KAGVTQTPRYLIKTRGQQVTLSCSPISGHRSVSWYQQTPGQGLQFLFEYFSETQRNKGNFPGRFSGRQFSNSRSEMNVSTLELGDSALYLCASSLKLASTDTQYFGPGTRLTVL.

In this sample, this clonotype turned up a few times. The chain carries TRBV7-2 and TRBJ1-4; 7 bases line up with TRBD1. The J segment lost 4 bases and the V segment lost 8 bases, leaving 4 bases of the junction unmatched. Germline V gives CDR1 SGHTA, CDR2 FQGNSA. This CDR3 has 13 amino acids. The CDR3 sequence: CASGRDSNEKLFF. The CDR3 bases are TGTGCCAGCGGCCGGGACAGTAATGAAAAACTGTTTTTT.

This clonotype was found many times. The rearrangement joins TRBV20-1 to TRBJ1-5, with 10 bases that match TRBD1. This CDR3 is built from 15 residues. Trimming cost V 0 bases and J 5 bases; bases outside gene matches: 4. Germline V gene lookup returns CDR1 DFQATT and CDR2 SNEGSKA (reference sequence). This chain's CDR3 is CSAREGTGDYQPQHF. CDR3 coding DNA: TGCAGTGCTAGAGAGGGGACAGGGGACTATCAGCCCCAGCATTTT.

The rearrangement joins TRBV7-2 to TRBJ2-7; D is possibly TRBD1 or TRBD2 (5 bases each). Germline V gene data show CDR1 as SGHTA and CDR2 as FQGNSA. Between the trimmed V and J ends, which lost 5 bases and 2 bases, there was a span of 10 bases. The CDR3 sequence is 13 residues long. The CDR3 protein is CASSTGTTYEQYF. As DNA, the CDR3 is TGTGCCAGCAGCACCGGGACGACCTACGAGCAGTACTTC.

This clonotype was seen ten or more times. The J gene is TRBJ2-3, the V gene TRBV29-1; D uncertain. The V and J ends lost 3 bases and 2 bases respectively, with 6 bases between them. Looked up from germline, CDR1 is SQVTM and CDR2 is ANQGSEA. This CDR3 is 12 amino acids long. CDR3 amino acids: CSVEFNTDTQYF. The DNA of the CDR3 is TGCAGCGTTGAGTTCAACACAGATACGCAGTATTTT.

Remarks on this clonotype: At one boundary the junction diverges from the germline segment, which might be a read error. The gene calls are TRBV7-7 and TRBJ2-3; 10 bases line up with TRBD1. The CDR3 contains 15 residues. Germline V CDR1 and CDR2: SSHAT, FNYEAQ (reference sequence). CDR3 in DNA: TGTGCTAGCAGCCGCGGGACAGGGGTTGCAGATACGCAGTATTTT. Translated: CASSRGTGVADTQYF.

V is TRBV12-3 or TRBV12-4 and J is TRBJ1-1, with 7 bases identical to TRBD1. CDR3 length equals 15 residues. The junction had 8 bases not matched to a gene; V was cut back by 7 bases and J by 0 bases. The CDR3 region has the DNA TGTGCCAGCACTTGGGCAGGGGGAATGAACACTGAAGCTTTCTTT. It specifies CASTWAGGMNTEAFF.

This clonotype was observed many times. The chain links TRBV5-1 to TRBJ1-2, with unresolved D. CDR1 and CDR2 from the germline V gene are SGHRS and YFSETQ. CDR3 length: 15 amino acids. V was clipped by 3 bases and J by 1 base, with 13 bases between them. CDR3 DNA: TGCGCCAGCAGCTCGGACGGAGGGATTAACTATGGCTACACCTTC. This codes for CASSSDGGINYGYTF.

This clonotype was observed a few times. This chain links TRBV5-4 with TRBJ2-3; the match to TRBD2 covers 9 bases. The V and J ends lost 10 bases and 4 bases, in that order; junction bases with no gene match: 7. Germline CDR1 is SGHNT and CDR2 is YYREEE (reference sequence). CDR3 size: 13 residues. The CDR3 loop is CAAAGGRSDTQYF. The CDR3 DNA sequence: TGTGCCGCGGCGGGGGGGCGGTCAGATACGCAGTATTTT.

The V call is TRBV7-9, the J call TRBJ2-1; D might be TRBD1 (5 bases). Trimming left V 4 bases short and J 5 bases short, with 18 bases between. Germline V gives CDR1 SEHNR, CDR2 FQNEAQ (reference sequence). CDR3 length: 16 amino acids. The CDR3 region has the DNA TGTGCCAGCAGCTCCCGGCCTGGGGCTGGAAACAATGAGCAGTTCTTC. This sequence encodes CASSSRPGAGNNEQFF.

This chain connects TRBV5-1 to TRBJ2-2; maybe TRBD1 (6 bases). V lost 0 bases to trimming and J lost 5 bases, with 17 bases between them. Germline V gene sequence: CDR1 SGHRS, CDR2 YFSETQ. The CDR3 has 17 amino acids. The CDR3 reads CASSLAVGRGVTGELFF. The CDR3 nucleotides are TGCGCCAGCAGCTTGGCGGTCGGCAGGGGAGTGACCGGGGAGCTGTTTTTT.

This clonotype was picked up a small number of times. The chain joins TRBV30 to TRBJ2-5, with D possibly matching TRBD2 (6 bases). The CDR3 is 13 amino acids. Germline V gene lookup returns CDR1 GTSNPN and CDR2 SVGIG (reference sequence). Trimming removed 5 bases at V and 3 bases at J, with 13 bases between. The CDR3 nucleotides are TGTGCCTGGTGCAGACTAGGAGAAGAGACCCAGTACTTC. Translating it yields CAWCRLGEETQYF.